This record concerns one TCR beta chain sequence. Antigen unknown. Trimming cost V 0 bases and J 6 bases, with 9 bases left between them. Germline values: CDR1 KGHSH, CDR2 LQKENI. The CDR3 loop spans 13 amino acids. The sample originates from a study of OX40 agonist ivuxolimab in advanced cancers. Turning to the study itself: A mean age of around 66 years, range about 20 to 85, was recorded, and roughly 83% were male. Whole-study findings and limits: Average numbers of expanded clones were greater in CD8+ T cells than in CD4+. Normalized T-cell clonal expansion was also low in a subset of nonresponders.

Profiled with immunoSEQ multiplex PCR; TCRdb holds only in-frame clones, not every one. The sample has 57,000 or so clones, around 86% seen once. The chain employs TRBV18 and TRBJ2-7, with D unresolved. The specimen comprised CD4+ or CD8+ T cells sorted from blood, sampled in a trial of the OX40 agonist ivuxolimab. The TCR comes from an adult with an advanced solid tumor such as melanoma, head and neck, liver or kidney cancer. The CDR3 sequence: CASSPPWLSEQYF. In DNA, the CDR3 is TGTGCCAGCTCACCACCATGGCTGTCCGAGCAGTACTTC.